The 9 T cell receptor beta chains reported below all come from one sample, sequenced in a study of T cells in Graves' hyperthyroidism and ophthalmopathy. RNA transcripts gave rise to amplified TCR beta CDR3 regions. Carried out on the TCR CDR3, a first-round RT-PCR used the HTBI primer set. TCRdb called the multiplex PCR reads again in MiXCR, with one record for every CDR3 protein. The sample holds about 840,000 distinct CDR3 sequences, over 35% seen once. The sequenced sample was blood. The source is a man in his late teens or twenties with Graves' hyperthyroidism.

This clonotype was counted between two and nine times. The chain combines TRBV7-9 with TRBJ1-2, with D unclear. Per germline, CDR1 SEHNR and CDR2 FQNEAQ (reference sequence). V lost 11 bases and J lost 0, with 16 bases in between. There are 14 residues in the CDR3. The CDR3 spells CALNPTITNYGYTF. CDR3 sequence (DNA): TGTGCCTTGAACCCGACGATAACTAACTATGGCTACACCTTC.

Ten or more counts support this clonotype. This chain uses TRBV7-8 with TRBJ2-7; D is ambiguous. CDR3 length equals 14 residues. The germline V and J ends were trimmed by 1 base and 1 base, with 8 bases remaining between them. Germline values: CDR1 SGHVS, CDR2 FQNEAQ. The CDR3 nucleotides read TGTGCCAGCAGCTTAGAATACGGGTCCTACGAGCAGTACTTC. Translation gives CASSLEYGSYEQYF.

V and J are TRBV7-2 and TRBJ1-1; a weak D match, TRBD1 (5 bases). The CDR3 runs to 15 residues. Looked up from germline, CDR1 is SGHTA and CDR2 is FQGNSA. The V gene lost 5 bases and the J gene lost 2 bases, with 15 bases spanning the gap. The CDR3 nucleotides read TGTGCCAGCAGCGCCGCGGGACGGGTAAACACTGAAGCTTTCTTT. Translated: CASSAAGRVNTEAFF.

In this sample, this clonotype turned up many times. CDR3 nucleotide sequence: TGCAGTGCTGCCACAGGGGCTGGGGCCAACGTCCTGACTTTC. Amino acids: CSAATGAGANVLTF. The rearrangement joins TRBV20-1 to TRBJ2-6; 7 positions agree with TRBD1. The CDR3 is 14 residues long. With 5 bases clipped from V and 2 bases from J, the junction kept 3 bases outside the gene matches. Germline CDR1 and CDR2: DFQATT and SNEGSKA (reference sequence).

There are many counts of this clonotype. This rearrangement joins TRBV7-2 to TRBJ1-1, with D unclear. The CDR3 consists of 10 residues. Germline V gene lookup returns CDR1 SGHTA and CDR2 FQGNSA. V was trimmed by 5 bases and J by 8 bases, leaving 6 bases between them. The CDR3: CASSIKEAFF. DNA for the CDR3: TGTGCCAGCAGCATAAAAGAAGCTTTCTTT.

This clonotype was observed at least ten times. The chain couples TRBV5-1 to TRBJ1-2; tentatively, D is TRBD1 (6 bases). V was pared by 4 bases and J by 4 bases, with 11 bases between. Germline V gene data show CDR1 as SGHRS and CDR2 as YFSETQ. This CDR3 is built from 13 residues. The CDR3 here is CASSIGQFYGYTF. As DNA, the CDR3 is TGCGCCAGCAGCATCGGACAGTTCTATGGCTACACCTTC.

The chain joins TRBV15 to TRBJ2-3; D may match TRBD1 or TRBD2 (6 bases each). The CDR3 consists of 15 residues. In germline, CDR1 is LNHNV, CDR2 YYDKDF (reference sequence). Trimming shortened V by 3 bases and J by 2 bases, and 12 bases separated the two germline ends. The CDR3 DNA follows: TGTGCCACCAGCAGGTCAGGGGACTCCACAGATACGCAGTATTTT. It encodes CATSRSGDSTDTQYF.

Regarding this clonotype: The conserved phenylalanine or tryptophan is not found at the CDR3 terminus, so this likely reflects a read error. No DNA is shown, since the ends of the CDR3 on it are uncertain; the CDR3 is the one TCRdb lists. CDR3 residues: CATSAESG. This chain links TRBV15 with TRBJ2-7; the D call of TRBD2 is as the table states it, not checked on the DNA. Germline V gives CDR1 LNHNV, CDR2 YYDKDF (reference sequence). The CDR3 is 8 residues long, ends included.

As for this clonotype: This may be a read error, as it is one base from a much larger clone. Here the CDR3 omits its conserved ending phenylalanine or tryptophan, so a read error is the likely source. The chain is built from TRBV19 and TRBJ1-5, with D tentatively TRBD1 (6 bases). Trimming removed 5 bases from V and 4 bases from J, with 18 bases in between. The CDR3 loop spans 16 amino acids. Germline values: CDR1 LNHDA, CDR2 SQIVND (reference sequence). CDR3 region: CASSPSPGHVNQPQHS. CDR3 DNA sequence: TGTGCCAGTAGTCCCAGCCCGGGACACGTTAATCAGCCCCAGCATTCT.